This is a list of T cell receptor beta chains from one sample in a study of CD8+ T cells in alopecia areata. Some clones are missing from TCRdb's copy, which holds only in-frame ones; the method was immunoSEQ multiplex PCR. The top ten clones hold around 1% of a sample with 110,000 to 150,000 clones, 51% of them seen once. The source was CD4+ T cells sorted from blood, collected at week 0. Source of these receptors: a human donor with alopecia areata. The CDR3 runs from the conserved cysteine through the conserved F or W. The D gene is left open where the match is weak. Clone size is shown for a subset of rows, as once, few, many or a class of expanded clone.

j_gene,abundance,v_gene,d_gene,CDR3nt,CDR3aa
TRBJ2-7,NA,TRBV25-1,NA,TGTGCCAGCAGTGACCGTGAGACTACCGGCTCCGAGCAGTACTTC,CASSDRETTGSEQYF
TRBJ1-5,few,TRBV28,NA,TGTGCCAGCGCAGGTCGGGGCAATCAGCCCCAGCATTTT,CASAGRGNQPQHF
TRBJ1-2,NA,TRBV5-1,TRBD1,TGCGCCAGCAGCTCTGGACAGGGGGCGTATGGCTACACCTTC,CASSSGQGAYGYTF
TRBJ2-2,NA,TRBV29-1,NA,TGCAGCGCTTATGCCGGGGAGCTGTTTTTT,CSAYAGELFF
TRBJ1-5,once,TRBV7-2,TRBD1,TGTGCCAGCACCTTGACAGGGGGCTTGTCGGGTCAGCCCCAGCATTTT,CASTLTGGLSGQPQHF
TRBJ2-5,NA,TRBV7-6,NA,TGTGCCAGCAGTACCCGGGGGCCAGAGACCCAGTACTTC,CASSTRGPETQYF
TRBJ1-1,NA,TRBV19,TRBD1,TGTGCCACAATGACAGGGGGCGCATGGGGGAACACTGAAGCTTTCTTT,CATMTGGAWGNTEAFF
TRBJ1-1,NA,TRBV30,NA,TGTGCCTGGAGTGCAGGGACGAACACTGAAGCTTTCTTT,CAWSAGTNTEAFF
TRBJ2-1,few,TRBV10-3,TRBD2,TGTGCCATCAGTGATCGGACTAGCGGAGCCAGCTCCTACAATGAGCAGTTCTTC,CAISDRTSGASSYNEQFF
TRBJ2-1,NA,TRBV7-2,NA,TGTGCCAGCAGCCACGGACTCTTCAATGAGCAGTTCTTC,CASSHGLFNEQFF
TRBJ2-7,NA,TRBV10-3,NA,TGTGCCATCAGTGAGTCACGCGGGCGTTTCAGCGAGCAGTACTTC,CAISESRGRFSEQYF
TRBJ2-6,NA,TRBV7-2,NA,TGTGCCAGCAGCGCAATGTTGGGGGACGCTGGGGCCAACGTCCTGACTTTC,CASSAMLGDAGANVLTF
TRBJ2-7,few,TRBV9,TRBD2,TGTGCCAGCAGCGTAGGAACTAGCGGGACCTACGAGCAGTACTTC,CASSVGTSGTYEQYF
TRBJ2-3,NA,TRBV29-1,TRBD2,TGCAGCGTCCTCGGACTAGCGGGAGAGCGGGCCACGCAGTATTTT,CSVLGLAGERATQYF
TRBJ1-2,NA,TRBV30,NA,TGTGCCTGGAGAGACAACTTTTATGGCTACACCTTC,CAWRDNFYGYTF
TRBJ2-7,NA,TRBV7-8,TRBD2,TGTGCCAGCAGGGCAAGCGGGACCCCTACCTACGAGCAGTACTTC,CASRASGTPTYEQYF